The T cell receptor beta chain under discussion was sequenced for a study of shared clonotypes between healthy human individuals. Study conclusions and caveats: Some clonotypes were shared by all four sorted-subset donors, while others were not shared. The non-shared ones had lower generation probabilities than the shared ones.

Recent acute infections and vaccinations were absent in the healthy HIV-negative adult donors. Naive CD45RA+ and memory CD45RA-negative subsets were split from CD4+ cells. Authors' methods: Junction-only sequences produced by ImmunoSEQ had no quality scores, so filtering differed. Data came from immunoSEQ multiplex PCR; TCRdb stores just in-frame clones and leaves some out. For V, J and clone size, that table is used; D and trimming come from the DNA. Of about 1 million clones detected, roughly 80% appear once; the ten largest clones hold about 1.5%. As to this clone: Its specificity is not known.

V was clipped by 2 bases and J by 7 bases, with 21 bases between them. CDR3 length: 18 amino acids. The germline V gene has CDR1 KGHSH and CDR2 LQKENI. The source material was memory CD4+ T cells sorted from blood. Stated subset: CD45RA-negative fraction. The origin of this receptor is a man between 18 and 35 years old in good health. The chain recombines TRBV18 with TRBJ1-6, with D possibly TRBD1 on 5 matching bases. CDR3 region: CASSPYISPGKENSPLHF. CDR3 bases: TGTGCCAGCTCACCATATATCTCCCCAGGGAAGGAAAATTCACCCCTCCACTTT.